The 13 T cell receptor beta chains presented below share a single source sample, sequenced in a study of T cell responses to AZD1222 COVID-19 vaccine. The method was immunoSEQ multiplex PCR; TCRdb's version includes in-frame clones alone and lacks a portion of them. The table has 150,000 or so clones, about 88% seen once. Specimen: peripheral blood, collected on day 0 of AZD1222 vaccination. These receptors were collected from an adult in good health.

The chain carries TRBV4-3 and TRBJ2-7, with 7 bases that match TRBD1. Germline values: CDR1 LGHNA, CDR2 YSLEER. V shed 0 bases, J shed 3 bases, and the junction held 5 bases outside the gene matches. The CDR3 is 15 amino acids. The chain's CDR3 is CASSQDGDRVYEQYF. The CDR3 DNA reads TGCGCCAGCAGCCAAGATGGCGACAGGGTCTACGAGCAGTACTTC.

The J gene is TRBJ2-4, the V gene TRBV19; D is perhaps TRBD2 (5 bases). This CDR3 spans 13 amino acids. The ends were cut back, 5 bases at V and 7 bases at J, with 12 bases in the middle. Germline loops: CDR1 LNHDA, CDR2 SQIVND (reference sequence). The DNA of the CDR3 is TGTGCCAGTAGTGAGGGCCTAGGGAACATTCAGTACTTC. It specifies CASSEGLGNIQYF.

The chain combines TRBV7-8 with TRBJ1-1; a possible D gene is TRBD1 (6 bases). This CDR3 region has 16 residues. The V and J ends lost 5 bases and 1 base respectively, with 17 bases between them. CDR1 is SGHVS, CDR2 FQNEAQ, per germline. CDR3 in DNA: TGTGCCAGCAGCCCCTACGAGGCAGGGGCGAACACTGAAGCTTTCTTT. Translated: CASSPYEAGANTEAFF.

The chain combines TRBV28 with TRBJ1-2; TRBD1 aligns across 9 bases. The V and J ends lost 6 bases and 5 bases, in that order; junction bases with no gene match: 10. The CDR3 extends over 15 amino acids. CDR1 and CDR2 from the germline V gene are MDHEN and SYDVKM. The CDR3 bases are TGTGCCAGCAGCATCGACGAGACAGGGGGATATGGCTACACCTTC. It yields the protein CASSIDETGGYGYTF.

This clone was seen a handful of times. The V call is TRBV6-4, the J call TRBJ2-7, with D perhaps given as TRBD1 or TRBD2 (5 bases each). V shed 6 bases and J shed 7 bases, with 16 bases lying between them. The CDR3 is made up of 13 amino acids. Germline assignment: CDR1 MRHNA and CDR2 SNTAGT. The CDR3: CASSRGPGQEQYF. Here the CDR3 DNA reads TGTGCCAGCAGCCGGGGCCCCGGTCAGGAGCAGTACTTC.

The CDR3 loop reads CASSPEVAIYEQYF. The CDR3 coding sequence is TGTGCCAGCAGCCCTGAGGTGGCTATCTACGAGCAGTACTTC. V gene TRBV3-1 (or the pseudogene TRBV3-2) combines with J gene TRBJ2-7; D is unresolved. The V gene's germline CDR1 is LGHDT and CDR2 YNNKEL (reference sequence). V was clipped by 4 bases and J by 3 bases, with 13 bases between them. The CDR3 runs 14 residues.

The J gene is TRBJ1-1, the V gene TRBV3-1 (or the pseudogene TRBV3-2); D unresolved. Germline V CDR1 and CDR2: LGHDT, YNNKEL (reference sequence). The CDR3 contains 14 residues. Trimming took off 0 bases at V and 1 base at J, with 6 bases between the two ends. CDR3 region: CASSQEAANTEAFF. The DNA of the CDR3 is TGTGCCAGCAGCCAAGAAGCAGCGAACACTGAAGCTTTCTTT.

The chain recombines TRBV6-2 or TRBV6-3 with TRBJ1-2; D not resolved. The CDR3 is made up of 13 amino acids. Germline values: CDR1 MNHEY, CDR2 SVGEGT. Trimming left V 0 bases short and J 8 bases short, with 10 bases between. CDR3: CASSYSGIDGYTF. CDR3 bases: TGTGCCAGCAGTTACTCCGGGATCGACGGCTACACCTTC.

V is TRBV9 and J is TRBJ2-1; possibly TRBD1 for D (5 bases). The CDR3 spans 16 residues. The V and J ends lost 3 bases and 0 bases respectively, with 13 bases between them. CDR1 and CDR2 from the germline V gene are SGDLS and YYNGEE. DNA for the CDR3: TGTGCCAGCAGCGCGCACAGGCCTAGCTCCTACAATGAGCAGTTCTTC. This encodes CASSAHRPSSYNEQFF.

The rearrangement uses TRBV18 and TRBJ1-2; no clear D. This CDR3 has 13 residues. The V gene lost 3 bases and the J gene lost 4 bases, with 9 bases spanning the gap. CDR1 KGHSH and CDR2 LQKENI come from the germline V gene. The CDR3 sequence is CASSPPSIYGYTF. Written as DNA, the CDR3 is TGTGCCAGCTCACCCCCGTCCATCTATGGCTACACCTTC.

The V call is TRBV7-9, the J call TRBJ2-7; either TRBD1 or TRBD2 may supply D (5 bases each). This CDR3 has 12 residues. Between the trimmed V and J ends, which lost 6 bases and 2 bases, there was a span of 8 bases. The germline V gene encodes CDR1 SEHNR and CDR2 FQNEAQ (reference sequence). The DNA for the CDR3 is TGTGCCAGCAGTCGGGACGCCTACGAGCAGTACTTC. This translates into CASSRDAYEQYF.

This clone was seen a single time. Other DNA sequences in this specimen translate into the identical CDR3. The chain has TRBV7-9 and TRBJ1-1; the D is unclear. V gave up 3 bases and J gave up 3 bases, with 5 bases separating them. Germline loops: CDR1 SEHNR, CDR2 FQNEAQ (reference sequence). The CDR3 consists of 12 residues. CDR3 coding DNA: TGTGCCAGCAGCTTCTCCGACACTGAAGCTTTCTTT. This codes for CASSFSDTEAFF.

The gene calls are TRBV4-3 and TRBJ1-2, with D maybe TRBD1 (6 bases). Trimming removed 1 base from V and 14 bases from J, with 20 bases in between. Germline V lookup: CDR1 LGHNA, CDR2 YSLEER. The CDR3 length is 14 residues. Written as DNA, the CDR3 is TGCGCCAGCAGCCAAGGAGAAATTGTAACAGGGAGAACCTTC. Protein: CASSQGEIVTGRTF.